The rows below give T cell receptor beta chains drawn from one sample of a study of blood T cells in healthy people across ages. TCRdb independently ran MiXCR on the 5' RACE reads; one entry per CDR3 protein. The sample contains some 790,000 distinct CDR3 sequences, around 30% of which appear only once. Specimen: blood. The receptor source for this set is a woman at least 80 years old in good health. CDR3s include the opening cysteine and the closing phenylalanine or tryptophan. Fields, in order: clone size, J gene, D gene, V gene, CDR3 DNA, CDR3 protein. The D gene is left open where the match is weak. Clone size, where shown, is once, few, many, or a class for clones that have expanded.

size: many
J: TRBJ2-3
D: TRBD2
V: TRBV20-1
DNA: TGCAGTGCTAGAGAGGGGACTACAAGCACAGATACGCAGTATTTT
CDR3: CSAREGTTSTDTQYF

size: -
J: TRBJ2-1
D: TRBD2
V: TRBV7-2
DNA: TGTGCCAGCAGCTTGATAGCGGGGAGGGCCTACAATGAGCAGTTCTTC
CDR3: CASSLIAGRAYNEQFF

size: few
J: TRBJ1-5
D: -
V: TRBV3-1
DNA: TGTGCCAGCAGCCAAGTTGGTCGCCAGCCCCAGCATTTT
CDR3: CASSQVGRQPQHF

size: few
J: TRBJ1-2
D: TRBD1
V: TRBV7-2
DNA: TGTGCCAGCAGCACCTCACAGGGGGCGCTGAGCTATGGCTACACCTTC
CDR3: CASSTSQGALSYGYTF

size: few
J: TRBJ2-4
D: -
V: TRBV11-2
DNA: TGTGCCAGCAGCTTGGTCGGGCAGCGGTCTTTC
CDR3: CASSLVGQRSF

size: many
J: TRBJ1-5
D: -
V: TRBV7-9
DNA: TGTGCCAGCAGCTTACCAGGGGTCAAAAATCAGCCCCAGCATTTT
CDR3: CASSLPGVKNQPQHF

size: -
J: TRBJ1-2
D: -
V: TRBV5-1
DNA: TGCGCCAGCAGCTTGGGGCCCTCCTCCCAGGAGGGCTACACCTTC
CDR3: CASSLGPSSQEGYTF

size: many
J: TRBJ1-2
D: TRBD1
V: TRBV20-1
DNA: TGCAGTGCCCCCCCCGGACAGGGTAGTGGCTACACCTTC
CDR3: CSAPPGQGSGYTF

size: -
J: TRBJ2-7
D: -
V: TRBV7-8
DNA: TGTGCCAGCACCCCCAAGGAGACACCAAATAATAACGAGCAGTACTTC
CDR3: CASTPKETPNNNEQYF

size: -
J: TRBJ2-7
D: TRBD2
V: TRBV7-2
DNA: TGTGCCAGCAGCCGTTACGAGAAGACTAGCGGAGTTCAAGTTACCTACGAGCAGTACTTC
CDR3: CASSRYEKTSGVQVTYEQYF

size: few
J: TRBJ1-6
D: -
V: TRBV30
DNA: TGTGCCTCGCCCTGGGCAGTTTACGTCCTCCACTTT
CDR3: CASPWAVYVLHF

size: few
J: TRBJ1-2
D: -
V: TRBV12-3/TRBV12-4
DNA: TGTGCCAGCAGTTTTTTCGGGCCAGTCGGAGATGGCTACACCTTC
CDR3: CASSFFGPVGDGYTF

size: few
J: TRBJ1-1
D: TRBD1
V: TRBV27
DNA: TGTGCCAGCAGTTTATCAAACAGGGGTAGAACTGAAGCTTTCTTT
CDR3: CASSLSNRGRTEAFF

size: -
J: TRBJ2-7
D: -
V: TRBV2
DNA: TGTGCCAGCAGTGGCGGCCGTTGGGGCGGGCGCGCCTACGAGCAGTACTTC
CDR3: CASSGGRWGGRAYEQYF

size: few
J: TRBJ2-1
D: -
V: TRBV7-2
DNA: TGTGCCAGCAGGCACACGGACCCCAGCAATGAGCGGTTCTTC
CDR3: CASRHTDPSNERFF

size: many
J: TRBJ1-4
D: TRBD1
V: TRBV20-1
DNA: TGCAGTGCTAGAGCTCCGTTAGAGGGGGCTGGAGAAAAACTGTTTTTT
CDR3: CSARAPLEGAGEKLFF

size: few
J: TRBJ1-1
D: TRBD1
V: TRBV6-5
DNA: TGTGCCAGCAGACGACAAACCGGGACAGGGAACACTGAAGCTTTCTTT
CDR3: CASRRQTGTGNTEAFF

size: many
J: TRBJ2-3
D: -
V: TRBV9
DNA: TGTGCCAGCAGCGTAGCTCTGGATACGCAGTATTTT
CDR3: CASSVALDTQYF